The clone carrying this T cell receptor (beta chain) was observed a single time. V shed 3 bases and J 3 bases; nucleotides not matched to a gene: 4. CDR3 length: 15 amino acids. Germline CDR1 reads MNHEY; CDR2 reads SVGAGI. In the source study's methods: It was from reference gene primer amplification that nucleated cell counts were estimated. The data were produced by immunoSEQ multiplex PCR, yet TCRdb's version contains in-frame clones alone and is incomplete. That table supplies the V and J calls and clone size; D and trimming were determined from the DNA. The sample includes 250,000 to 350,000 clones, 88% of them seen just once. This entry comes from a study of blood T cell repertoires in COVID-19. Across the whole study: The United States, Italy and Spain supplied acute and convalescent COVID-19 samples. PBMCs, B-cell-depleted T cells, or T cells provided the cDNA or gDNA that made up the material.

Sequenced sample: peripheral blood. This receptor was identified in a woman between 45 and 60 years old with active or convalescent COVID-19. The gene calls are TRBV6-5 and TRBJ2-7; TRBD2 matches at 11 bases. In nucleotides, the CDR3 is TGTGCCAGCAGTTATCTAGCGGGGGGAAACTACGAGCAGTACTTC. Its protein product is CASSYLAGGNYEQYF.